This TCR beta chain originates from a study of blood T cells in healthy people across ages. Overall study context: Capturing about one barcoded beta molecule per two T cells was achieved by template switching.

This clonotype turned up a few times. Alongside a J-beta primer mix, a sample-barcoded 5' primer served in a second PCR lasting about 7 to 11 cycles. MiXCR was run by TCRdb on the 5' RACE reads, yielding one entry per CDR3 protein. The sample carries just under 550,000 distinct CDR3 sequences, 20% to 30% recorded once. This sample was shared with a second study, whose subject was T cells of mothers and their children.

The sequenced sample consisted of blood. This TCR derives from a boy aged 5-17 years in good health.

The CDR3 here is CSAIYPGITDTQYF. The CDR3 DNA reads TGCAGTGCCATTTATCCGGGAATCACAGATACGCAGTATTTT. The chain has TRBV20-1 and TRBJ2-3; the D gene is possibly TRBD2 (5 bases). The CDR3 length is 14 residues. Trimming cost V 6 bases and J 2 bases, with 15 bases left between them. From germline, CDR1 is DFQATT and CDR2 SNEGSKA (reference sequence).